One and the same sample provided the 15 T cell receptor beta chains below, sequenced in a study of shared clonotypes between healthy human individuals. Profiling relied on immunoSEQ multiplex PCR, and the TCRdb table lists in-frame clones only, not all of them. This sample yields under 1,100,000 clones, of which approximately 78% are seen a single time; 0.6% to 0.7% belongs to the top ten. The sequencing input was memory CD4+ T cells from PBMCs. Noted subset: CD45RA-negative fraction. The source of these receptors is a man between 18 and 29 years old in good health. Some clones in this sample may be carry-over from other donors' samples.

The chain is built from TRBV30 and TRBJ1-6; perhaps TRBD1 as D (5 bases). With 2 bases removed from V and 3 bases from J, the gap between germline ends came to 8 bases. CDR1 is GTSNPN and CDR2 is SVGIG in the germline V gene (reference sequence). CDR3 length: 14 residues. The CDR3 here is CAWSPQGYNSPLHF. The CDR3 nucleotides are TGTGCCTGGAGTCCTCAGGGCTATAATTCACCCCTCCACTTT.

Comments on this clone: A read error is the likely source, as a far larger clone sits one nucleotide away. Other DNA sequences in this specimen translate into the identical CDR3. This chain links TRBV30 with TRBJ1-2; unclear D gene. Germline CDR1 and CDR2: GTSNPN and SVGIG (reference sequence). The CDR3 runs to 11 residues. V was trimmed by 0 bases and J by 7 bases, leaving 6 bases between them. The CDR3 is CAWSVQGGYTF. CDR3 in DNA: TGTGCCTGGAGTGTACAAGGTGGCTACACCTTC. Together with reference TRBV30 and TRBJ1-2, the CDR3 gives the full variable domain: SQTIHQWPATLVQPVGSPLSLECTVEGTSNPNLYWYRQAAGRGLQLLFYSVGIGQISSEVPQNLSASRPQDRQFILSSKKLLLSDSGFYLCAWSVQGGYTFGSGTRLTVV.

The chain has TRBV18 and TRBJ2-1; 11 bases are shared with TRBD2. With V trimmed by 2 bases and J by 9 bases, 6 bases remained unmatched. Germline-derived CDR1 and CDR2 are KGHSH and LQKENI. The CDR3 runs 15 residues. The CDR3 region is CASSPSSTSGAEQFF. For the CDR3, the DNA is TGTGCCAGCTCACCATCATCGACTAGCGGGGCTGAGCAGTTCTTC.

The chain uses TRBV5-1 and TRBJ1-2; no reliable D call. The CDR3 contains 14 residues. Trimming removed 4 bases from V and 1 base from J, with 11 bases in between. The germline V gene has CDR1 SGHRS and CDR2 YFSETQ. CDR3 residues: CASSPPRSNYGYTF. The CDR3 nucleotides are TGCGCCAGCAGCCCTCCGAGAAGTAACTATGGCTACACCTTC.

The table lists this clone with a count of one. The genes are TRBV15 and TRBJ1-1; maybe TRBD1 (6 bases). V dropped 1 base and J dropped 1 base, with 13 bases sitting between them. Germline V CDR1 and CDR2: LNHNV, YYDKDF (reference sequence). CDR3 length: 16 residues. The CDR3 loop reads CATSRGQDITNTEAFF. DNA of the CDR3: TGTGCCACCAGCAGAGGACAGGATATTACGAACACTGAAGCTTTCTTT.

The chain is built from TRBV10-3 and TRBJ1-6; D unclear. Germline CDR1 reads ENHRY; CDR2 reads SYGVKD. This CDR3 comprises 12 residues. Trimming left V 0 bases short and J 10 bases short, with 4 bases between. CDR3 residues: CAISESESPLHF. Written as DNA, the CDR3 is TGTGCCATCAGTGAGTCGGAATCACCCCTCCACTTT.

In nucleotides, the CDR3 is TGTGCCAGCAGCTTAATCGGCACCGGGGAGCTGTTTTTT. It translates to CASSLIGTGELFF. The rearrangement links TRBV7-8 to TRBJ2-2; D unclear. Germline-derived CDR1 and CDR2 are SGHVS and FQNEAQ. V lost 2 bases to trimming and J lost 4 bases, with 5 bases between them. The CDR3 has 13 residues.

This clone came up many times. The sample contains more than one DNA sequence encoding this CDR3. V usage is TRBV19 and J usage is TRBJ2-6, with 7 bases fitting TRBD1. Per germline, CDR1 LNHDA and CDR2 SQIVND (reference sequence). Trimming removed 6 bases from V and 0 bases from J; junction bases left unmatched: 2. The CDR3 sequence is 15 residues long. CDR3 loop: CASRHRGSGANVLTF. CDR3 DNA: TGTGCCAGTAGGCACAGGGGCTCTGGGGCCAACGTCCTGACTTTC.

The CDR3 is CASSGTGTGVAALHF. In DNA, the CDR3 is TGTGCCAGCTCAGGTACCGGGACAGGGGTCGCAGCCCTCCACTTT. The chain uses TRBV18 and TRBJ1-6; TRBD1 matches at 10 bases. The CDR3 is 15 amino acids. Trimming removed 5 bases from V and 14 bases from J; junction bases left unmatched: 12. Germline loops: CDR1 KGHSH, CDR2 LQKENI.

This rearrangement joins TRBV7-6 to TRBJ2-3; 9 bases match TRBD2. V lost 5 bases to trimming and J lost 3 bases; unmatched junction nucleotides: 9. The CDR3 loop spans 16 amino acids. Per the germline V gene, CDR1 is SGHVS and CDR2 is FNYEAQ. Written as DNA, the CDR3 is TGTGCCAGCAGCCCCAGAGGTAGCGGGAGAACAGATACGCAGTATTTT. Encoded protein: CASSPRGSGRTDTQYF.

The V gene is TRBV5-1, the J gene TRBJ2-7; no clear D gene. Between the trimmed V and J ends, which lost 4 bases and 3 bases, there was a span of 11 bases. Germline CDR1 SGHRS, CDR2 YFSETQ. The CDR3 has 13 residues. CDR3 bases: TGCGCCAGCAGCCAGCTCCCCGACTACGAGCAGTACTTC. It specifies CASSQLPDYEQYF.

The chain recombines TRBV15 with TRBJ1-2, with D tentatively TRBD1 (6 bases). This CDR3 comprises 14 residues. V was shortened by 3 bases and J by 7 bases, with 15 bases between the two germline ends. Germline V gene lookup returns CDR1 LNHNV and CDR2 YYDKDF (reference sequence). The CDR3 spells CATSSDTGLGGYTF. DNA of the CDR3: TGTGCCACCAGCAGTGATACAGGGTTAGGTGGCTACACCTTC.

This chain links TRBV28 with TRBJ1-2; 8 nucleotides line up with TRBD1. The CDR3 spans 14 residues. The junction had 4 bases not matched to a gene; V was cut back by 3 bases and J by 4 bases. The V gene's germline CDR1 is MDHEN and CDR2 SYDVKM. The CDR3 region is CASSFGTGLYGYTF. For the CDR3, the DNA is TGTGCCAGCAGTTTCGGGACAGGCCTCTATGGCTACACCTTC.

The rearrangement joins TRBV7-2 to TRBJ2-1; D may correspond to TRBD1 or TRBD2 (5 bases each). Germline lookup yields CDR1 SGHTA and CDR2 FQGNSA. This CDR3 region has 16 residues. Trimming shortened V by 5 bases and J by 1 base, and 15 bases separated the two germline ends. CDR3: CASSPQGTGSYNEQFF. Written as DNA, the CDR3 is TGTGCCAGCAGCCCCCAAGGGACCGGGTCCTACAATGAGCAGTTCTTC.

V usage is TRBV25-1 and J usage is TRBJ1-6; 10 bases match TRBD1. V shed 3 bases, J shed 6 bases, and the junction held 8 bases outside the gene matches. Per the germline V gene, CDR1 is MGHDK and CDR2 is SYGVNS. This CDR3 is 17 amino acids long. This CDR3 is CASSDRDRGPGNSPLHF. DNA for the CDR3: TGTGCCAGCAGTGACCGGGACAGGGGACCGGGTAATTCACCCCTCCACTTT.